A single sample gave rise to the 16 T cell receptor beta chains below, sequenced in a study of breast tumors, draining lymph nodes, adjacent tissues. The lymph nodes were axillary draining lymph nodes from breast cancer patients. One entry per CDR3 protein results from TCRdb running MiXCR on the multiplex PCR reads. The sample carries 250,000 or so distinct CDR3 sequences, 30% recorded once. Sequencing used axillary lymph node tissue. Source of these receptors: a female donor with breast cancer. Some clones in this sample may be carry-over from other donors' samples.

This clonotype was seen at least ten times. The chain combines TRBV6-1 with TRBJ1-5, with TRBD1 identical over 11 bases. Germline-derived CDR1 and CDR2 are MNHNS and SASEGT. CDR3 size: 15 residues. The V and J ends lost 5 bases and 7 bases, in that order; junction bases with no gene match: 7. The CDR3 DNA is TGTGCCAGCAGTCAAGGACAGGGGGCGCGGCAGCCCCAGCATTTT. Protein sequence: CASSQGQGARQPQHF.

To note about this clonotype: A much larger clone lies one base from this, so it may be a read error. The chain is built from TRBV2 and TRBJ2-3, with D unresolved. The J call may be wrong; the DNA end is better matched by TRBJ1-5. The CDR3 contains 15 residues. Per the germline V gene, CDR1 is SNHLY and CDR2 is FYNNEI. The CDR3 region is CASGWREGQEDTQHF. The CDR3 coding sequence is TGTGCCAGCGGTTGGCGGGAGGGCCAGGAGGATACGCAGCATTTT.

Comments on this clonotype: An end of the junction does not agree with germline; a read error may underlie this. The rearrangement links TRBV5-1 to TRBJ1-5; TRBD1 matches 8 bases. CDR3 length equals 14 residues. Per germline, CDR1 SGHRS and CDR2 YFSETQ. The CDR3 DNA reads TGCGCCAGCGGCTTTGGACAGGGAGATCACCCCCAGCATTTT. It specifies CASGFGQGDHPQHF.

This clonotype appeared many times. This chain uses TRBV7-9 with TRBJ2-1; no firm D call. Trimming shortened V by 0 bases and J by 2 bases, and 5 bases separated the two germline ends. The CDR3 has 14 residues. Germline lookup yields CDR1 SEHNR and CDR2 FQNEAQ (reference sequence). CDR3 DNA sequence: TGTGCCAGCAGCTTAGCGGGGACCTACAATGAGCAGTTCTTC. This gives the protein CASSLAGTYNEQFF.

This clonotype has at least ten counts. The V gene is TRBV3-1, the J gene TRBJ2-7; weak D call: TRBD2 (6 bases). V lost 0 bases and J lost 2, with 14 bases in between. The CDR3 runs to 16 residues. Looked up from germline, CDR1 is LGHDT and CDR2 is YNNKEL (reference sequence). As DNA, the CDR3 is TGTGCCAGCAGCCAAGAGTGGCGGGGAGGCCCCTACGAGCAGTACTTC. Its protein product is CASSQEWRGGPYEQYF.

This clonotype was detected many times. The chain couples TRBV4-3 to TRBJ2-2; TRBD2 matches 7 bases. Per germline, CDR1 LGHNA and CDR2 YSLEER. The CDR3 spans 15 residues. V dropped 5 bases and J dropped 0; count of bases not matched to a gene: 3. The CDR3 region has the DNA TGCGCCAGCAGCTCCGGACTAGCGAACACCGGGGAGCTGTTTTTT. Translation gives CASSSGLANTGELFF.

This clonotype was detected a few times. The chain employs TRBV28 and TRBJ2-1, with D possibly TRBD1 on 6 matching bases. Germline CDR1 MDHEN, CDR2 SYDVKM. Trimming took 6 bases from V and 5 from J, leaving 14 bases between them. The length of the CDR3 is 14 residues. CDR3 sequence (DNA): TGTGCCAGCAGACAGGGTGGTTTAGACAATGAGCAGTTCTTC. Translated: CASRQGGLDNEQFF. Full variable domain (missing parts from reference TRBV28 and TRBJ2-1): DVKVTQSSRYLVKRTGEKVFLECVQDMDHENMFWYRQDPGLGLRLIYFSYDVKMKEKGDIPEGYSVSREKKERFSLILESASTNQTSMYLCASRQGGLDNEQFFGPGTRLTVL.

In this sample, this clonotype turned up many times. The V gene is TRBV6-5, the J gene TRBJ2-6; D is ambiguous. This CDR3 is 15 amino acids long. The germline V gene has CDR1 MNHEY and CDR2 SVGAGI. With 6 bases removed from V and 0 bases from J, the gap between germline ends came to 9 bases. CDR3 protein: CASSPRNSGANVLTF. CDR3 nucleotide sequence: TGTGCCAGCAGCCCCCGGAACTCTGGGGCCAACGTCCTGACTTTC.

On this clonotype: A much larger clone differs from this one at a single base, so this may be a read error. This chain links TRBV5-8 with TRBJ2-3, with 7 bases matching TRBD2. J lost 4 bases, V lost 4 bases, and 3 bases had no gene match. CDR1 is SGHTS, CDR2 YDEGEE, per germline. This CDR3 spans 13 amino acids. CDR3 in amino acids: CASSRDYADTQYF. The CDR3 bases are TGTGCCAGCAGCCGGGACTATGCAGATACGCAGTATTTT.

There are many counts of this clonotype. The V gene is TRBV11-2, the J gene TRBJ2-5, with 7 bases matching TRBD2. V gave up 5 bases and J gave up 1 base; unmatched junction bases: 10. There are 16 residues in the CDR3. Germline loops: CDR1 SGHAT, CDR2 FQNNGV. CDR3 DNA sequence: TGTGCCAGCAGCACCACTCGCGGGAGTCTCCAAGAGACCCAGTACTTC. Residues: CASSTTRGSLQETQYF.

This chain uses TRBV30 with TRBJ1-1; TRBD1 aligns across 7 bases. Germline V gene lookup returns CDR1 GTSNPN and CDR2 SVGIG (reference sequence). Germline trimming cut 0 bases from V and 7 bases from J; bases unmatched to any gene: 5. The CDR3 runs to 13 residues. Written as DNA, the CDR3 is TGTGCCTGGAGTGTAGAAGGGGGCTTTGAAGCTTTCTTT. Translating gives CAWSVEGGFEAFF.

This clonotype was detected many times. CDR3 DNA sequence: TGTGCCAGCAGCTTGGGGGGGGATCCCTACGAGCAGTACTTC. Translating it yields CASSLGGDPYEQYF. This rearrangement joins TRBV7-2 to TRBJ2-7, with 7 bases lining up with TRBD2. The CDR3 length is 14 residues. The ends lost 3 bases at V and 2 bases at J; junction bases unmatched: 4. The germline CDR1 and CDR2 sequences are SGHTA and FQGNSA.

A note on this clonotype: A much larger clone lies a single base off, so this may be a read error. The rearrangement joins TRBV9 to TRBJ2-2; D is undetermined. The germline gives CDR1 SGDLS, CDR2 YYNGEE. This CDR3 is 14 amino acids long. The CDR3: CAGSVALATGELFF. DNA of the CDR3: TGTGCCGGCAGCGTAGCTCTCGCTACCGGGGAGCTGTTTTTT.

The CDR3 spells CASSDTGGPEEKLFF. The CDR3 region has the DNA TGTGCCAGCAGTGATACAGGGGGCCCAGAGGAAAAACTGTTTTTT. The genes are TRBV9 and TRBJ1-4; 9 nucleotides match TRBD1. With 5 bases clipped from V and 8 bases from J, the junction kept 10 bases outside the gene matches. The germline V gene encodes CDR1 SGDLS and CDR2 YYNGEE. This CDR3 contains 15 residues. The complete variable domain, with remaining parts taken from reference TRBV9 and TRBJ1-4, reads DSGVTQTPKHLITATGQRVTLRCSPRSGDLSVYWYQQSLDQGLQFLIQYYNGEERAKGNILERFSAQQFPDLHSELNLSSLELGDSALYFCASSDTGGPEEKLFFGSGTQLSVL.

Worth noting for this clonotype: The limits of the CDR3 on the DNA are not certain, so only TCRdb's listed CDR3 is given. The chain carries TRBV20-1 and TRBJ1-4. From its first to its last residue, the CDR3 has 19 amino acids. Germline CDR1 reads DFQATT; CDR2 reads SNEGSKA (reference sequence). The CDR3 here is CSASGSYNEQYFGHEKLFF.

This clonotype was counted ten times or more. The genes are TRBV19 and TRBJ1-6, with TRBD1 identical over 8 bases. Germline trimming cut 8 bases from V and 9 bases from J; bases unmatched to any gene: 12. Looked up from germline, CDR1 is LNHDA and CDR2 is SQIVND (reference sequence). This CDR3 has 15 amino acids. The CDR3 DNA follows: TGTGCCAGTTCCGGACAGGGCATAGTGGCTTCACCCCTCCACTTT. It yields the protein CASSGQGIVASPLHF.